A single sample gave rise to the 14 T cell receptor beta chains below, sequenced in a study of regulatory T cells in long-lasting Graves disease. The time point is: newly diagnosed GD, antithyroid drugs for less than 3 months. TCR sequences were obtained from RNA taken from PBMCs. HTBI primers from iRepertoire and Arm-PCR of CDR3 regions yielded the TCR beta libraries. MiXCR, applied by TCRdb to the multiplex PCR reads, yields one record per CDR3 protein. Of about 460,000 distinct CDR3 sequences listed, around 15% are singletons. A further study also used this sample, focusing on T cells in Graves' hyperthyroidism and ophthalmopathy.

The sample consisted of peripheral blood mononuclear cells (PBMCs), taken at new diagnosis, from a patient treated with antithyroid drugs. These receptors came from a woman aged 45-65 years with Graves disease.

This clonotype appeared many times. The chain links TRBV9 to TRBJ2-5; TRBD2 aligns across 7 bases. Germline lookup yields CDR1 SGDLS and CDR2 YYNGEE. The CDR3 is 14 amino acids. Unmatched junction bases numbered 7, after V lost 4 bases and J lost 4 bases. CDR3 sequence reads: CASSPRLAAETQYF. CDR3 bases: TGTGCCAGCAGCCCAAGACTAGCAGCAGAGACCCAGTACTTC.

The sample holds many counts of this clonotype. The V call is TRBV12-3 or TRBV12-4, the J call TRBJ1-5; a possible D gene is TRBD1 (6 bases). The CDR3 length is 16 residues. Deletions cut 5 bases from V and 5 bases from J, with 19 bases between. CDR3 residues: CASSPLPQGRDQPQHF. DNA for the CDR3: TGTGCCAGCAGTCCACTTCCACAGGGTCGGGATCAGCCCCAGCATTTT.

The table lists this clonotype with a few counts. The chain joins TRBV2 to TRBJ1-1; possible D gene TRBD1, 6 bases. The CDR3 totals 12 residues. Trimming shortened V by 6 bases and J by 11 bases, and 16 bases separated the two germline ends. From germline, CDR1 is SNHLY and CDR2 FYNNEI. The CDR3 protein is CASSKDSRAAFF. The CDR3 region has the DNA TGTGCCAGCAGCAAGGACAGCCGAGCGGCTTTCTTT.

This clonotype showed up just a few times. The rearrangement links TRBV9 to TRBJ2-1; D is perhaps TRBD2 (6 bases). Trimming removed 3 bases from V and 4 bases from J, with 20 bases in between. Germline lookup yields CDR1 SGDLS and CDR2 YYNGEE. CDR3 length: 17 residues. The CDR3 sequence: CASSGPIGGIGYNEQFF. In DNA, the CDR3 is TGTGCCAGCAGCGGGCCCATAGGCGGGATTGGGTACAATGAGCAGTTCTTC. Variable domain in full (rest from reference TRBV9 and TRBJ2-1): DSGVTQTPKHLITATGQRVTLRCSPRSGDLSVYWYQQSLDQGLQFLIQYYNGEERAKGNILERFSAQQFPDLHSELNLSSLELGDSALYFCASSGPIGGIGYNEQFFGPGTRLTVL.

Points on this clonotype: It may be a read error: a sequence one base away is much more abundant. This chain uses TRBV2 with TRBJ2-1; D ambiguous. Germline V lookup: CDR1 SNHLY, CDR2 FYNNEI. CDR3 length: 15 amino acids. Here the CDR3 DNA reads TGTGCCAGCAGTCCTCTGGTCGACTCCTACAATGAGCAGCTCTTC. Protein product: CASSPLVDSYNEQLF. The full variable domain, rest sourced from reference TRBV2 and TRBJ2-1, is EPEVTQTPSHQVTQMGQEVILRCVPISNHLYFYWYRQILGQKVEFLVSFYNNEISEKSEIFDDQFSVERPDGSNFTLKIRSTKLEDSAMYFCASSPLVDSYNEQLFGPGTRLTVL.

This clonotype has ten or more counts. A junction boundary mismatches the germline segment, possibly from a read error. This chain joins TRBV18 and TRBJ2-3; D call uncertain. The germline V gene encodes CDR1 KGHSH and CDR2 LQKENI. CDR3 length: 13 residues. The CDR3 nucleotides are TGCGCCAGCAGCCGCGCGAGCACAGATACGCAGTATTTT. Translated, it gives CASSRASTDTQYF.

This clonotype was seen ten or more times. The V call is TRBV28, the J call TRBJ1-6; D gene ambiguous. Deletions cut 1 base from V and 0 bases from J, with 7 bases between. Germline V gene sequence: CDR1 MDHEN, CDR2 SYDVKM. CDR3 length: 16 amino acids. The CDR3 DNA is TGTGCCAGCAGTTTATTGCTGAGCTCCTATAATTCACCCCTCCACTTT. Translation: CASSLLLSSYNSPLHF.

The sample holds many counts of this clonotype. The chain combines TRBV2 with TRBJ2-5, with TRBD1 matching over 9 bases. From germline, CDR1 is SNHLY and CDR2 FYNNEI. This CDR3 spans 13 amino acids. Unmatched junction bases numbered 2, after V lost 7 bases and J lost 2 bases. The DNA for the CDR3 is TGTGCCAGCATTGGGACAGGGCAAGAGACCCAGTACTTC. Translation gives CASIGTGQETQYF. The entire variable domain, with the rest obtained from reference TRBV2 and TRBJ2-5, is as follows: EPEVTQTPSHQVTQMGQEVILRCVPISNHLYFYWYRQILGQKVEFLVSFYNNEISEKSEIFDDQFSVERPDGSNFTLKIRSTKLEDSAMYFCASIGTGQETQYFGPGTRLLVL.

The sample holds many counts of this clonotype. The rearrangement links TRBV7-3 to TRBJ2-1, with 7 positions matching TRBD2. The CDR3 is made up of 13 amino acids. V dropped 2 bases and J dropped 6; count of bases not matched to a gene: 1. CDR1 and CDR2 (germline): SGHTA, FQGTGA. In DNA form, the CDR3 reads TGTGCCAGCAGCTTACGACTAGCCAATGAGCAGTTCTTC. This sequence encodes CASSLRLANEQFF.

This clonotype was counted between two and nine times. J is TRBJ2-7 and V is TRBV7-9, with a possible D match to TRBD1 (5 bases). The CDR3 consists of 14 residues. Germline V gene data show CDR1 as SEHNR and CDR2 as FQNEAQ (reference sequence). Trimming took off 2 bases at V and 5 bases at J, with 13 bases between the two ends. The CDR3 region is CASSLTGVVNEQYF. CDR3 DNA sequence: TGTGCCAGCAGCTTAACAGGAGTTGTCAACGAGCAGTACTTC.

This chain's CDR3 is CASSPPQGQGTLGNTIYF. DNA of the CDR3: TGTGCCAGCAGCCCGCCACAAGGACAAGGGACTCTTGGAAACACCATATATTTT. This rearrangement joins TRBV7-9 to TRBJ1-3; D is possibly TRBD1 (5 bases). Germline V gene data show CDR1 as SEHNR and CDR2 as FQNEAQ (reference sequence). Trimming removed 5 bases from V and 3 bases from J, with 23 bases in between. The CDR3 has 18 amino acids.

This clonotype has only a few counts. J is TRBJ2-3 and V is TRBV19; 14 bases align to TRBD2. From germline, CDR1 is LNHDA and CDR2 SQIVND (reference sequence). V was clipped by 7 bases and J by 7 bases; unmatched bases: 7. The CDR3 runs 15 residues. CDR3 DNA: TGTGCCAGTACCCGACTAGCGGGAGGGGATCATACGCAGTATTTT. Residues: CASTRLAGGDHTQYF.

This clonotype was observed many times. The chain links TRBV5-1 to TRBJ2-2; D gene unclear. Germline values: CDR1 SGHRS, CDR2 YFSETQ. The CDR3 sequence is 16 residues long. The germline V and J ends were trimmed by 1 base and 7 bases, with 17 bases remaining between them. The DNA of the CDR3 is TGCGCCAGCAGCTTGAGCTCCGGGTCGCCGGACGGGGAGCTGTTTTTT. Its protein is CASSLSSGSPDGELFF.

This clonotype was counted many times. This chain links TRBV11-2 with TRBJ2-3; tentatively, D is TRBD1 (5 bases). The germline gives CDR1 SGHAT, CDR2 FQNNGV. The CDR3 consists of 15 residues. The V and J ends lost 1 base and 6 bases respectively, with 14 bases between them. As DNA, the CDR3 is TGTGCCAGCAGCTTAGGGGGCCGGGTTGGGGATACGCAGTATTTT. Translating gives CASSLGGRVGDTQYF.